Listed below are T cell receptor beta chains from one sample, sequenced in a study of cytomegalovirus exposure and HLA in healthy donors. Libraries were prepared by immunoSEQ multiplex PCR; TCRdb keeps only in-frame clonotypes and omits some of them. In the table there are hundreds of thousands of clones, 76% of which are singletons. The material sequenced was PBMCs. These receptors were collected from a man between 18 and 35 years old in good health and CMV-seronegative. The CDR3 runs from the conserved cysteine through the conserved F or W. D genes are given only for firm matches. Only part of the rows carry a size: once, few, many, or a class if the clone is expanded.

v_call	d_call	cdr3_length	clone_size	j_call	cdr3_aa	cdr3_nt
TRBV19	NA	15	few	TRBJ2-1	CASTKGASGSFEQFF	TGTGCCAGTACCAAAGGGGCTAGTGGGTCTTTTGAGCAGTTCTTC
TRBV6-1	NA	15	NA	TRBJ2-7	CASSVSFRDSYEQYF	TGTGCCAGCAGTGTCAGTTTCCGGGACTCCTACGAGCAGTACTTC
TRBV7-3	NA	12	NA	TRBJ2-3	CASRKGLHAQYF	TGTGCCAGCAGGAAGGGACTCCACGCGCAGTATTTT
TRBV28	NA	15	NA	TRBJ2-3	CASRSPGLSTDTQYF	TGTGCCAGCAGATCACCGGGACTCAGCACAGATACGCAGTATTTT
TRBV27	NA	15	NA	TRBJ1-1	CASSLKRGGSTEAFF	TGTGCCAGCAGTTTAAAGCGCGGGGGGAGCACTGAAGCTTTCTTT
TRBV4-1	NA	18	NA	TRBJ1-3	CASSQDPGKSGSGNTIYF	TGCGCCAGCAGCCAAGATCCTGGTAAATCAGGGTCTGGAAACACCATATATTTT
TRBV28	NA	15	NA	TRBJ1-2	CASSLMGREDYGYTF	TGTGCCAGCAGTTTGATGGGCAGGGAGGACTATGGCTACACCTTC
TRBV4-1	TRBD1	16	NA	TRBJ2-1	CASRPSSGTGVYEQFF	TGCGCCAGCAGGCCCTCTTCCGGGACAGGGGTATATGAGCAGTTCTTC
TRBV27	NA	14	once	TRBJ2-3	CASRREDSTDTQYF	TGTGCCAGCCGAAGGGAGGATAGCACAGATACGCAGTATTTT
TRBV6-5	NA	14	NA	TRBJ2-1	CASRDRNSYNEQFF	TGTGCCAGCAGAGACAGAAACTCCTACAATGAGCAGTTCTTC
TRBV6-5	TRBD2	14	NA	TRBJ2-5	CASRTSGNPETQYF	TGTGCCAGCAGAACTAGCGGGAACCCAGAGACCCAGTACTTC
TRBV7-9	NA	15	NA	TRBJ1-2	CASTREGGSRDGYTF	TGTGCCAGCACCCGAGAGGGGGGGTCCAGGGATGGCTACACCTTC
TRBV10-3	NA	14	NA	TRBJ1-1	CAIRYRISNTEAFF	TGTGCCATCAGATACAGGATCTCGAACACTGAAGCTTTCTTT
TRBV4-1	TRBD2	15	NA	TRBJ2-1	CASSPGTSGRNEQFF	TGCGCCTCTTCGCCCGGGACTAGCGGACGCAATGAGCAGTTCTTC
TRBV11-1	NA	14	NA	TRBJ1-6	CASSSRTSMGPLHF	TGTGCCAGCAGCTCCCGGACATCAATGGGACCCCTCCACTTT
TRBV4-1	TRBD2	15	NA	TRBJ2-3	CASSQDAGARDTQYF	TGCGCCAGCAGCCAAGACGCGGGAGCGAGGGATACGCAGTATTTT